A single sample gave rise to the 26 T cell receptor beta chains below, sequenced in a study of vaccination effects on CD4 cells after COVID-19 (dated by TCRdb to between 2021 and 2023). After about 10 days of culture, CD4+ T cells were isolated with the EasySep CD4+ T cell isolation kit. To prepare the library, the immunoSEQ multiplex PCR assay was applied. The immuneACCESS repertoire file appears here via TCRdb, limited to in-frame rearrangements. These files lack a portion of the clones; in checked studies, under half of the deficit traces to unresolved V genes, and the cause of the others is not known. A total of tens of thousands of clones appear in this sample, around 63% of them only once. The top ten hold around 3.8% of the sample. These TCRs' antigens remain unknown. Sequenced here: CD4+ T cells from PBMCs cultured without peptide, sampled before COVID-19 vaccination. Every receptor here comes from a human donor who received a COVID-19 vaccine.

The V and J genes are TRBV3-1 (or the pseudogene TRBV3-2) and TRBJ1-5; the D gene is possibly TRBD1 (6 bases). CDR3 size: 16 residues. Per germline, CDR1 LGHDT and CDR2 YNNKEL (reference sequence). V dropped 1 base and J dropped 6 bases, with 16 bases sitting between them. In DNA, the CDR3 is TGTGCCAGCAGCCAAGGTGCAGGGGCGGTCGGTCAGCCCCAGCATTTT. Residues: CASSQGAGAVGQPQHF.

This clone was seen more than once but under ten times. The V call is TRBV10-3, the J call TRBJ1-2, with D perhaps TRBD1 (6 bases). CDR3 length: 15 amino acids. Germline V gives CDR1 ENHRY, CDR2 SYGVKD. Trimming took 4 bases from V and 0 from J, leaving 12 bases between them. CDR3 amino acids: CAISGGTSTNYGYTF. CDR3 DNA: TGTGCCATCAGTGGTGGGACATCCACTAACTATGGCTACACCTTC.

This chain joins TRBV9 and TRBJ2-2; 10 bases match TRBD1. Germline trimming cut 0 bases from V and 6 bases from J; bases unmatched to any gene: 23. Germline CDR1 reads SGDLS; CDR2 reads YYNGEE. The CDR3 length is 22 residues. This CDR3 reads CASSVASTGGVPFPSAPGELFF. The DNA of the CDR3 is TGTGCCAGCAGCGTAGCTTCGACAGGGGGCGTACCTTTTCCCTCGGCCCCCGGGGAGCTGTTTTTT.

The chain joins TRBV7-4 to TRBJ2-1; D is undetermined. Trimming pared 2 bases from V and 5 bases from J, leaving 1 base between. This CDR3 is built from 11 residues. Germline V gives CDR1 SGHVT, CDR2 SQSDAQ. The CDR3 coding sequence is TGTGCCAGCAGCTTAAACAATGAGCAGTTCTTC. This encodes CASSLNNEQFF.

In this sample, this clone turned up a few times. The chain uses TRBV2 and TRBJ1-1; D is unclear. This CDR3 has 12 amino acids. V lost 7 bases, J lost 2 bases, and 8 bases lay in between. Germline CDR1 is SNHLY and CDR2 is FYNNEI. CDR3 loop: CASNRHNTEAFF. CDR3 in DNA: TGTGCCAGCAACCGACACAACACTGAAGCTTTCTTT.

This chain connects TRBV29-1 to TRBJ1-1; 8 bases align to TRBD1. V was clipped by 4 bases and J by 6 bases; unmatched bases: 10. Per the germline V gene, CDR1 is SQVTM and CDR2 is ANQGSEA. The CDR3 has 14 amino acids. This CDR3 reads CSVVNRGQGSEAFF. The CDR3 region has the DNA TGCAGCGTTGTAAATCGTGGACAGGGATCTGAAGCTTTCTTT.

CDR3 in amino acids: CASSLGRLVGVNEQFF. The DNA of the CDR3 is TGTGCCAGCAGCTTAGGCAGGCTAGTGGGGGTCAATGAGCAGTTCTTC. The rearrangement joins TRBV7-7 to TRBJ2-1; D may match TRBD1 or TRBD2 (5 bases each). The CDR3 spans 16 residues. The V end lost 1 base, the J end lost 6 bases, and 16 bases lay between the germline ends. Germline CDR1 is SSHAT and CDR2 is FNYEAQ (reference sequence).

This chain connects TRBV6-5 to TRBJ1-1; no firm D call. The germline V gene has CDR1 MNHEY and CDR2 SVGAGI. The CDR3 contains 12 residues. Trimming took off 0 bases at V and 8 bases at J, with 7 bases between the two ends. In DNA form, the CDR3 reads TGTGCCAGCAGTTACTCGAAGGGAGAAGCTTTCTTT. Protein: CASSYSKGEAFF.

This clone has more than one count but fewer than ten. V and J are TRBV5-3 and TRBJ1-6, with D maybe TRBD1 (6 bases). TRBV5-3 falls under the ORF class, with uncertain function. V lost 6 bases and J lost 7, with 11 bases in between. This CDR3 is built from 13 residues. CDR3 residues: CARIGDRNSPLHF. Written as DNA, the CDR3 is TGTGCCAGAATCGGCGACAGGAATTCACCCCTCCACTTT.

This clone was seen a single time. The chain uses TRBV14 and TRBJ2-4; the D gene could be TRBD1 or TRBD2 (5 bases each). Deletions cut 1 base from V and 0 bases from J, with 10 bases between. The CDR3 is 16 amino acids. Germline V gene sequence: CDR1 SGHDN, CDR2 FVKESK. The CDR3 coding sequence is TGTGCCAGCAGCCAAGCCATGGGACGAGCCAAAAACATTCAGTACTTC. This gives the protein CASSQAMGRAKNIQYF.

The chain joins TRBV3-1 (or the pseudogene TRBV3-2) to TRBJ2-1, with TRBD2 matching 15 bases. Germline CDR1 is LGHDT and CDR2 is YNNKEL (reference sequence). The CDR3 is 15 residues long. Trimming at V came to 5 bases and at J to 7 bases, leaving 3 bases not matched to a gene. As DNA, the CDR3 is TGTGCCAGCAGCTTAGGGACTAGCGGGGGGAATGAGCAGTTCTTC. Translated: CASSLGTSGGNEQFF.

This chain links TRBV27 with TRBJ2-5, with TRBD2 as a possible D gene (5 bases). The CDR3 totals 13 residues. The germline V gene has CDR1 MNHEY and CDR2 SMNVEV (reference sequence). V shed 9 bases and J shed 2 bases, with 13 bases lying between them. The CDR3: CARVQRLQETQYF. DNA for the CDR3: TGTGCCAGAGTACAGCGGTTACAAGAGACCCAGTACTTC.

This sequence joins TRBV18 and TRBJ1-1; 7 nucleotides match TRBD1. Trimming at V came to 3 bases and at J to 6 bases, leaving 4 bases not matched to a gene. This CDR3 is built from 13 residues. Germline lookup yields CDR1 KGHSH and CDR2 LQKENI. The CDR3 DNA sequence: TGTGCCAGCTCACCGACAGGGACTTCTGAAGCTTTCTTT. The encoded protein is CASSPTGTSEAFF.

This chain links TRBV5-1 with TRBJ1-1; D is undetermined. The germline gives CDR1 SGHRS, CDR2 YFSETQ. V was shortened by 1 base and J by 1 base, with 8 bases between the two germline ends. The CDR3 is made up of 14 amino acids. The CDR3 coding sequence is TGCGCCAGCAGCTTGCAGCCTACGAACACTGAAGCTTTCTTT. Translated: CASSLQPTNTEAFF. Using reference TRBV5-1 and TRBJ1-1 for the parts outside the CDR3, the full variable domain is KAGVTQTPRYLIKTRGQQVTLSCSPISGHRSVSWYQQTPGQGLQFLFEYFSETQRNKGNFPGRFSGRQFSNSRSEMNVSTLELGDSALYLCASSLQPTNTEAFFGQGTRLTVV.

With respect to this clone: The junction differs from germline at one of its ends, possibly a read error. The chain recombines TRBV2 with TRBJ2-5; D possibly matches TRBD1 or TRBD2 (5 bases each). The CDR3 is 13 residues long. Per germline, CDR1 SNHLY and CDR2 FYNNEI. DNA for the CDR3: TGTGCCAGCAGTGGGGACGCGGTTTTAGATATGGACTTC. Translated: CASSGDAVLDMDF.

V is TRBV10-3 and J is TRBJ2-7, with D possibly being TRBD1 (7 bases). This CDR3 is built from 15 residues. The germline CDR1 and CDR2 sequences are ENHRY and SYGVKD. V dropped 6 bases and J dropped 2 bases, with 17 bases sitting between them. The CDR3 DNA sequence: TGTGCCATCAGGGAGGGGACAGTACAAACCTACGAGCAGTACTTC. This codes for CAIREGTVQTYEQYF.

The chain employs TRBV6-5 and TRBJ1-6, with D uncertain. This CDR3 spans 14 amino acids. CDR1 is MNHEY and CDR2 is SVGAGI in the germline V gene. Trimming removed 8 bases at V and 5 bases at J, with 13 bases between. The CDR3 region is CASGRTSNNSPLHF. As DNA, the CDR3 is TGTGCCAGCGGCAGAACATCAAATAATTCACCCCTCCACTTT.

This chain links TRBV7-9 with TRBJ1-4, with 7 nucleotides matching TRBD1. Germline V CDR1 and CDR2: SEHNR, FQNEAQ (reference sequence). The trim removed 1 base at V and 6 bases at J, leaving 5 bases unmatched. CDR3 length: 15 amino acids. The CDR3 DNA reads as TGTGCCAGCAGCTTAGGACAGGGTTTTGATGAAAAACTGTTTTTT. This translates into CASSLGQGFDEKLFF.

This clone has a handful of counts. The chain uses TRBV5-1 and TRBJ1-6; D unclear. This CDR3 spans 13 amino acids. Germline-derived CDR1 and CDR2 are SGHRS and YFSETQ. Trimming stripped 0 bases from V and 6 bases from J, with 4 bases between. CDR3 sequence reads: CASSLEVNSPLHF. The DNA of the CDR3 is TGCGCCAGCAGCTTGGAAGTTAATTCACCCCTCCACTTT.

The chain combines TRBV6-1 with TRBJ2-7; no reliable D call. CDR1 MNHNS and CDR2 SASEGT come from the germline V gene. V shed 0 bases and J shed 2 bases, with 8 bases lying between them. This CDR3 comprises 14 residues. CDR3 bases: TGTGCCAGCAGTGAAGCTGCGGCAGCCTACGAGCAGTACTTC. Translated: CASSEAAAAYEQYF.

CDR3 bases: TGTGCCAGCAGGAAAGGAGGCACAAACTCCTACGAGCAGTACTTC. It yields the protein CASRKGGTNSYEQYF. The chain employs TRBV3-1 (or the pseudogene TRBV3-2) and TRBJ2-7, with D possibly being TRBD2 (5 bases). Germline lookup yields CDR1 LGHDT and CDR2 YNNKEL (reference sequence). V lost 6 bases and J 0 bases, leaving 15 bases between the germline ends. CDR3 length: 15 amino acids.

The chain employs TRBV4-2 and TRBJ2-2; either TRBD1 or TRBD2 may fit D (5 bases each). The CDR3 runs to 18 residues. Between the trimmed V and J ends, which lost 4 bases and 5 bases, there was a span of 23 bases. Germline V gene sequence: CDR1 LGHNA, CDR2 YNFKEQ. CDR3 region: CASSRIRDGNFYTGELFF. CDR3 in DNA: TGTGCCAGCAGCCGGATCCGGGACGGAAATTTTTATACCGGGGAGCTGTTTTTT.

This rearrangement joins TRBV5-4 to TRBJ2-5, with 9 nucleotides matching TRBD2. The CDR3 contains 16 residues. V was clipped by 0 bases and J by 5 bases; unmatched bases: 8. Looked up from germline, CDR1 is SGHNT and CDR2 is YYREEE (reference sequence). The chain's CDR3 is CASSLGLAGTRETQYF. The CDR3 DNA sequence: TGTGCCAGCAGCTTGGGGCTAGCGGGAACGAGGGAGACCCAGTACTTC.

The genes are TRBV12-3 or TRBV12-4 and TRBJ1-2, with D maybe TRBD1 (6 bases). The CDR3 sequence is 13 residues long. V was trimmed by 5 bases and J by 7 bases, leaving 14 bases between them. The CDR3 DNA sequence: TGTGCCAGCAGTCAAGAAAGGGACATTGGCTACACCTTC. As protein: CASSQERDIGYTF.

This clone has only a few counts. The chain links TRBV5-4 to TRBJ1-3; TRBD1 aligns across 7 bases. Germline trimming cut 2 bases from V and 4 bases from J; bases unmatched to any gene: 6. This CDR3 has 15 residues. CDR1 and CDR2 from the germline V gene are SGHNT and YYREEE (reference sequence). CDR3: CASSFTGTVGNTIYF. The CDR3 region has the DNA TGTGCCAGCAGCTTCACCGGGACAGTCGGAAACACCATATATTTT.

This sequence joins TRBV6-5 and TRBJ1-1; D unresolved. The germline CDR1 and CDR2 sequences are MNHEY and SVGAGI. The CDR3 covers 12 residues. V dropped 6 bases and J dropped 3 bases, with 8 bases sitting between them. DNA for the CDR3: TGTGCCAGCAGCACCTCATACACTGAAGCTTTCTTT. It translates to CASSTSYTEAFF.